This T cell receptor (beta chain) was profiled in a study of T cell responses to AZD1222 COVID-19 vaccine. The method was immunoSEQ multiplex PCR; TCRdb's version includes in-frame clones alone and lacks a portion of them. The table has more than 100,000 clones, about 85% seen once. The CDR3 has 14 residues. From germline, CDR1 is MGHDK and CDR2 SYGVNS. V was shortened by 7 bases and J by 1 base, with 13 bases between the two germline ends. This clonotype was obtained from an adult in good health. The V gene is TRBV25-1, the J gene TRBJ1-1, with TRBD1 as a possible D gene (6 bases). The source was peripheral blood, collected on day 0 of AZD1222 vaccination. CDR3 sequence reads: CASKGVGENTEAFF. The DNA for the CDR3 is TGTGCCAGCAAGGGGGTAGGGGAGAACACTGAAGCTTTCTTT.